Shown below are 4 T cell receptor beta chains from a single sample sequenced in a study of shared clonotypes between healthy human individuals (dated by TCRdb to about 2020). The method behind the library was the immunoSEQ multiplex PCR assay. TCRdb mirrors the immuneACCESS table, restricted to in-frame sequences. Some clones are absent from its copies; in checked studies, under half trace to an unresolved V gene, and the reason for the others is unknown. Recorded for this sample are a few million clones; more than 80% of them occurred a single time. The ten largest make up under 0.45% of the sample. Sequencing was performed on naive CD4+ T cells from PBMCs. The intended sense of this specimen's cell subset or site label: CD45RA+ positively selected. These TCRs come from a man between 18 and 35 years old in good health. Some clones in this sample may be carry-over from other donors' samples.

This chain uses TRBV19 with TRBJ2-7; D is perhaps TRBD1 (6 bases). CDR3 size: 15 residues. Trimming cost V 7 bases and J 3 bases, with 19 bases left between them. Germline loops: CDR1 LNHDA, CDR2 SQIVND (reference sequence). CDR3 region: CASTLQARGGYEQYF. The CDR3 coding sequence is TGTGCCAGTACCCTGCAGGCAAGAGGGGGCTACGAGCAGTACTTC.

V and J are TRBV28 and TRBJ2-3, with 10 positions matching TRBD2. Germline CDR1 is MDHEN and CDR2 is SYDVKM. V lost 2 bases and J lost 4; bases outside the gene matches: 3. CDR3 length: 15 residues. The CDR3: CASSLLAGAPDTQYF. In nucleotides, the CDR3 is TGTGCCAGCAGTTTACTAGCGGGAGCGCCAGATACGCAGTATTTT.

The count of this clone is one. The CDR3 sequence: CASRNAGSYEQYF. CDR3 in DNA: TGTGCCAGCAGGAACGCGGGGAGCTACGAGCAGTACTTC. V gene TRBV5-4 combines with J gene TRBJ2-5; the D gene is possibly TRBD2 (6 bases). The assigned J gene may be wrong: the sequence end matches TRBJ2-7 better. The CDR3 is 13 residues long. Germline lookup yields CDR1 SGHNT and CDR2 YYREEE (reference sequence).

V and J are TRBV9 and TRBJ2-1, with unresolved D. The CDR3 runs to 13 residues. V lost 3 bases, J lost 6 bases, and 10 bases lay in between. From germline, CDR1 is SGDLS and CDR2 YYNGEE. The CDR3 coding sequence is TGTGCCAGCAGCGATGGGATGGCCAATGAGCAGTTCTTC. Its translation: CASSDGMANEQFF.